This T cell receptor beta chain was captured in a study of blood T cell repertoires in COVID-19. Sequencing used immunoSEQ multiplex PCR; TCRdb keeps in-frame clones, though not all of them. The sample has approximately 260,000 clones, 80% to 85% seen once. CDR1 and CDR2 (germline): KGHDR, SFDVKD. Losses at the gene ends were 2 bases for V and 7 bases for J; bases not matched to a gene: 7. The CDR3 extends over 15 amino acids. This clonotype originated in a man over 45 who had recovered from COVID-19. V usage is TRBV24-1 and J usage is TRBJ1-5; 7 nucleotides match TRBD1. The sample taken for sequencing was PBMCs or T cells enriched from blood (not recorded which). CDR3 sequence: CATSDSGTANQPQHF. CDR3 DNA: TGTGCCACCAGTGATTCCGGGACAGCAAACCAGCCCCAGCATTTT.